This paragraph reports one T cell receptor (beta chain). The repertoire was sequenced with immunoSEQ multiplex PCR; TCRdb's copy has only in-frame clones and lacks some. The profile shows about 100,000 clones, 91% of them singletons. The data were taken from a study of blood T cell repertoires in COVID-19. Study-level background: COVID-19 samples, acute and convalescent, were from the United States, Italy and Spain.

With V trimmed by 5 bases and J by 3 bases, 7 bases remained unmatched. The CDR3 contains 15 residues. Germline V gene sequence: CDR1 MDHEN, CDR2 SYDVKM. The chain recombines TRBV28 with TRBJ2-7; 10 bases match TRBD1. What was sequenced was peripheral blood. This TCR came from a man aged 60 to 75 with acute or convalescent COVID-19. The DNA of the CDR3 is TGTGCCAGCAGTCCGCCGGGACAGGGGATCTACGAGCAGTACTTC. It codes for CASSPPGQGIYEQYF.